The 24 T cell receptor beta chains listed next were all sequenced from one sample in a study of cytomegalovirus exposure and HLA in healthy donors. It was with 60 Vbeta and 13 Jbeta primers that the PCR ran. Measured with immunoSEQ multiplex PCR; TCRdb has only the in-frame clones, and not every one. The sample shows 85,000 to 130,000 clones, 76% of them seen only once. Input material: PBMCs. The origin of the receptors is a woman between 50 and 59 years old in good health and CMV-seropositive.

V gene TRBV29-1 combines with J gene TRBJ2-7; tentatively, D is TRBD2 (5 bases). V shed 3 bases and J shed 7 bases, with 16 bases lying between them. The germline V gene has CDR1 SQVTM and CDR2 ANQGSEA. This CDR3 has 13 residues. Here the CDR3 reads CSVDSRVSGEQYF. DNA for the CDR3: TGCAGCGTTGACTCACGAGTCTCGGGAGAGCAGTACTTC.

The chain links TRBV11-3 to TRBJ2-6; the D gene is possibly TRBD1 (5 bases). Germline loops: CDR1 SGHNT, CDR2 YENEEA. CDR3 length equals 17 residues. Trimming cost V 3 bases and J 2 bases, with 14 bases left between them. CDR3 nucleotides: TGTGCCAGCAGCTTGGGGCAGGCCTTCGCTGGGGCCAACGTCCTGACTTTC. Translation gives CASSLGQAFAGANVLTF. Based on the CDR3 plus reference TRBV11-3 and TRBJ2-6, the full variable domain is EAGVVQSPRYKIIEKKQPVAFWCNPISGHNTLYWYLQNLGQGPELLIRYENEEAVDDSQLPKDRFSAERLKGVDSTLKIQPAELGDSAVYLCASSLGQAFAGANVLTFGAGSRLTVL.

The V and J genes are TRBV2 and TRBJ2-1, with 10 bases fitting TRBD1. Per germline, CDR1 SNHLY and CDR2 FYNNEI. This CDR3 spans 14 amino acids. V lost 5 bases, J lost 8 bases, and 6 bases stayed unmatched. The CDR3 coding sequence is TGTGCCAGCAGTTCGGGACAGGGGAGCGATGAGCAGTTCTTC. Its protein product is CASSSGQGSDEQFF.

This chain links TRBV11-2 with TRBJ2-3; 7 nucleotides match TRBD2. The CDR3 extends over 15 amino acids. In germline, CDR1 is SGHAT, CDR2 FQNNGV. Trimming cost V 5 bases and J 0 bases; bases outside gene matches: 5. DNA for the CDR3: TGTGCCAGCAGCCCAATGGGGGGGAGCACAGATACGCAGTATTTT. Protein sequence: CASSPMGGSTDTQYF.

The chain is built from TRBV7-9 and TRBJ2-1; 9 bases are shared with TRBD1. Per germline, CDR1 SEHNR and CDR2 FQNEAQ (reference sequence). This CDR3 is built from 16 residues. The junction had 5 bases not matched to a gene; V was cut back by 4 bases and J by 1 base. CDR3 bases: TGTGCCAGCAGCTCCATACAGGGGGCTTCCTACAATGAGCAGTTCTTC. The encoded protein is CASSSIQGASYNEQFF.

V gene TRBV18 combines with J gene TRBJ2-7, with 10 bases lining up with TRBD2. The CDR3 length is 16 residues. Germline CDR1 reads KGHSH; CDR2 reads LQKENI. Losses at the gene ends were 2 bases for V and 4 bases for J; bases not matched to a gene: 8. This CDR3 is CASSPGLAGVSYEQYF. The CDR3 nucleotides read TGTGCCAGCTCACCAGGGCTAGCGGGAGTCTCGTACGAGCAGTACTTC.

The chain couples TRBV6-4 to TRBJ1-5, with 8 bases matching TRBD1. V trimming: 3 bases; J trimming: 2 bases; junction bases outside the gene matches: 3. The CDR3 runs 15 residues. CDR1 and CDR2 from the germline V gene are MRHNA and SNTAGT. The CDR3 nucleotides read TGTGCCAGCAGTGAGACAGGGGCAGGCAATCAGCCCCAGCATTTT. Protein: CASSETGAGNQPQHF.

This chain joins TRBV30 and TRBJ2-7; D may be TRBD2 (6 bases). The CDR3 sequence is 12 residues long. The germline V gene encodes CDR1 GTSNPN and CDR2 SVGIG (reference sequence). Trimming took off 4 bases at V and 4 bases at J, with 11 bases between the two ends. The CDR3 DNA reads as TGTGCCTGGAAGGGGCGGGGATACGAGCAGTACTTC. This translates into CAWKGRGYEQYF.

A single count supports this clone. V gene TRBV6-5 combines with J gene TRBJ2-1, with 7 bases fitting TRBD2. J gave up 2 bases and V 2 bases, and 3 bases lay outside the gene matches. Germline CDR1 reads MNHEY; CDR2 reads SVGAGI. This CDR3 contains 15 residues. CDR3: CASSYPGRTYNEQFF. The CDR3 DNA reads TGTGCCAGCAGTTACCCCGGGAGGACCTACAATGAGCAGTTCTTC.

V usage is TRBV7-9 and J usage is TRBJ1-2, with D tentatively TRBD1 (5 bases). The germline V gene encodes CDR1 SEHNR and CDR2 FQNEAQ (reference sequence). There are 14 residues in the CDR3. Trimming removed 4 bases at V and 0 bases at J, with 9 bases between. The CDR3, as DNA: TGTGCCAGCAGCTCGACAGTTACTAACTATGGCTACACCTTC. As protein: CASSSTVTNYGYTF.

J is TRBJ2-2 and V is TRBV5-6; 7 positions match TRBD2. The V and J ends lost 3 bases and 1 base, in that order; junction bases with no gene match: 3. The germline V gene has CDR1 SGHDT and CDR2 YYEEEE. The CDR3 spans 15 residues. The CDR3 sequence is CASSWGGLNTGELFF. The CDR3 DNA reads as TGTGCCAGCAGCTGGGGGGGACTGAACACCGGGGAGCTGTTTTTT.

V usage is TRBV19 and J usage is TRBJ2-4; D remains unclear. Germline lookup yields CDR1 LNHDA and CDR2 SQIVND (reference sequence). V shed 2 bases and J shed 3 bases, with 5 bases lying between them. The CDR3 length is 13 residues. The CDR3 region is CASSISIKNIQYF. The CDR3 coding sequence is TGTGCCAGTAGTATAAGCATCAAAAACATTCAGTACTTC.

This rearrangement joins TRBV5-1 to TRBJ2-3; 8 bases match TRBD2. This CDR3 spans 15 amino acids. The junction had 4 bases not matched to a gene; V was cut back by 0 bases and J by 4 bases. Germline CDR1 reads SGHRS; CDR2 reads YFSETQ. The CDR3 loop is CASSLVTGGPDTQYF. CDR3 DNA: TGCGCCAGCAGCTTGGTGACGGGAGGGCCAGATACGCAGTATTTT.

The CDR3 DNA reads as TGTGCCAGCAGTGAAGCAGCGCAGGGGCCGGGGTATAGCAATCAGCCCCAGCATTTT. It translates to CASSEAAQGPGYSNQPQHF. The V gene is TRBV2, the J gene TRBJ1-5; D may be TRBD1 (6 bases). With 0 bases removed from V and 0 bases from J, the gap between germline ends came to 18 bases. This CDR3 has 19 residues. Germline CDR1 reads SNHLY; CDR2 reads FYNNEI.

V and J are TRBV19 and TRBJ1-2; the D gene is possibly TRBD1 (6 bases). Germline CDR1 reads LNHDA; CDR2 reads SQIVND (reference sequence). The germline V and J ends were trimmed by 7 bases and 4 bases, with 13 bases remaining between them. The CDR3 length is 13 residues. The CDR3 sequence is CASTNDRSYGYTF. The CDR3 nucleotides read TGTGCCAGTACTAACGACAGGTCCTATGGCTACACCTTC.

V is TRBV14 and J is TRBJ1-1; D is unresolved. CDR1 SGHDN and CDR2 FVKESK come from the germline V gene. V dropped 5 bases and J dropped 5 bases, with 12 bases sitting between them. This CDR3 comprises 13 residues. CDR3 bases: TGTGCCAGCAGCTCCCCCGGGGTAACTGAAGCTTTCTTT. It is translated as CASSSPGVTEAFF.

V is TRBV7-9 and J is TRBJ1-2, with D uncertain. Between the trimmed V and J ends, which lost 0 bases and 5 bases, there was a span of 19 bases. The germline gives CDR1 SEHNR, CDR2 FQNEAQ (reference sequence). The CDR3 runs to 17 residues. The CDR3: CASSLAHSLGRNYGYTF. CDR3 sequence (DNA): TGTGCCAGCAGCTTAGCCCATAGTTTGGGCAGAAATTATGGCTACACCTTC.

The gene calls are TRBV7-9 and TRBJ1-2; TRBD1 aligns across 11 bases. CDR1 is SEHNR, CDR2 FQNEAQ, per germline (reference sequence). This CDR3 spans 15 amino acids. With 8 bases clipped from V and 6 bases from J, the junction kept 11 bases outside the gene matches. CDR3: CASLPLGQGVHGYTF. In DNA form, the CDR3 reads TGTGCCAGCCTCCCATTGGGACAGGGGGTTCATGGCTACACCTTC.

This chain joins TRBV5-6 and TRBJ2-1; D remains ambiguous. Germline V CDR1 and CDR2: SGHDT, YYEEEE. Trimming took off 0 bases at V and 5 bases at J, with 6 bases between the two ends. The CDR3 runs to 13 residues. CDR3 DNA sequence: TGTGCCAGCAGCTTGGACCTAAACAATGAGCAGTTCTTC. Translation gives CASSLDLNNEQFF.

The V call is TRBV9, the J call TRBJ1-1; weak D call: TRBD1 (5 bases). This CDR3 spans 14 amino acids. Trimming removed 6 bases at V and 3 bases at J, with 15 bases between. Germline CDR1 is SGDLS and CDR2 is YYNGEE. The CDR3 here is CASTAGNRDTEAFF. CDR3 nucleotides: TGTGCCAGCACGGCAGGGAATAGAGACACTGAAGCTTTCTTT.

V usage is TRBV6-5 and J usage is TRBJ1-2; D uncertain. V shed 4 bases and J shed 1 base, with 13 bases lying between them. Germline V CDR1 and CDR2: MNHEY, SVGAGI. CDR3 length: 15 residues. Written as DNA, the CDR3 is TGTGCCAGCAGTTCCCGGGGAGGCGGTAACTATGGCTACACCTTC. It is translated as CASSSRGGGNYGYTF.

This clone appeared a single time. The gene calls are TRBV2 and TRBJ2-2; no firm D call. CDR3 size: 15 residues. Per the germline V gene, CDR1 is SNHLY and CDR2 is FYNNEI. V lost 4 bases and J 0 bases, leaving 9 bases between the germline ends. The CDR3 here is CASSVEAANTGELFF. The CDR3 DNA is TGTGCCAGCAGTGTAGAGGCGGCGAACACCGGGGAGCTGTTTTTT. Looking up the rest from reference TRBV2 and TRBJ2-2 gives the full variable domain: EPEVTQTPSHQVTQMGQEVILRCVPISNHLYFYWYRQILGQKVEFLVSFYNNEISEKSEIFDDQFSVERPDGSNFTLKIRSTKLEDSAMYFCASSVEAANTGELFFGEGSRLTVL.

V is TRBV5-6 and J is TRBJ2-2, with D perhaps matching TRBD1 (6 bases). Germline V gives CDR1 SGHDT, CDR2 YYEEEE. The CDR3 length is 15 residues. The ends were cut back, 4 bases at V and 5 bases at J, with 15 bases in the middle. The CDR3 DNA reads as TGTGCCAGCAGCCGAAGCCCAGGGGAAACCGGGGAGCTGTTTTTT. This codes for CASSRSPGETGELFF.

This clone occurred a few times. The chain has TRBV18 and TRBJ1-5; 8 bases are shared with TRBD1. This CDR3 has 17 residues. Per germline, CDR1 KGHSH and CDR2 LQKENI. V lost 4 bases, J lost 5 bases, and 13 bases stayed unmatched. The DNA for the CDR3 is TGTGCCAGCTCACACCTGGACAGGGTCTTGCCGGATCAGCCCCAGCATTTT. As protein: CASSHLDRVLPDQPQHF.